This TCR beta chain was sequenced during a study of Ad26.COV2.S vaccination and SARS-CoV-2 variants. Study outcomes and limitations: Possibly, TCR breadth and depth analyses underestimated total T cell responses. Vaccine recipients showed a spike-specific TCR breadth that was higher than in placebo recipients. The study found similar non-spike TCR breadth in vaccine and placebo recipients. Marked by substantial breadth, spike-specific CD8+ and CD4+ T cell responses were reportedly seen after vaccination.

Germline V gives CDR1 SEHNR, CDR2 FQNEAQ (reference sequence). Trimming pared 1 base from V and 3 bases from J, leaving 6 bases between. CDR3 size: 13 residues. Clones were read by immunoSEQ multiplex PCR, and TCRdb kept only the in-frame ones, dropping some. Of about 350,000 clones detected, around 92% appear once; the ten largest clones hold 3% to 4%. This clone is a singleton in its sample. What it binds is unknown. The clonotype comes from a human donor who had recovered from COVID-19. The gene calls are TRBV7-9 and TRBJ1-1; D uncertain. The input for sequencing was peripheral blood, taken after recovery from COVID-19. CDR3: CASSLDADTEAFF. The CDR3 bases are TGTGCCAGCAGCTTAGATGCCGACACTGAAGCTTTCTTT.